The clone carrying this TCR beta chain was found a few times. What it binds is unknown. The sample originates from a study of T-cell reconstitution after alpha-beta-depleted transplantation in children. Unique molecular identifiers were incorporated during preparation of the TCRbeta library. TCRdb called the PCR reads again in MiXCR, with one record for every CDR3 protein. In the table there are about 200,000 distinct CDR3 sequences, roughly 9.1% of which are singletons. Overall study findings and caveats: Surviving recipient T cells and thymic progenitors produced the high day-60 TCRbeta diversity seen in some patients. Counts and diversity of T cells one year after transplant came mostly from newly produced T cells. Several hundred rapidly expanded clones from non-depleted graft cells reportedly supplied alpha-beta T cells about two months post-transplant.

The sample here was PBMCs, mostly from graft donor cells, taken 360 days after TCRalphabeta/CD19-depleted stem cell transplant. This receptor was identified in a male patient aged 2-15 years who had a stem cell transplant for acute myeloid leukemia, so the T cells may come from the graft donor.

CDR3 residues: CSTTGGAFSPGELFF. The CDR3 DNA sequence: TGCAGCACGACAGGGGGCGCCTTTTCTCCCGGGGAGCTGTTTTTT. The V gene is TRBV29-1, the J gene TRBJ2-2; 10 bases agree with TRBD1. The CDR3 contains 15 residues. Germline trimming cut 8 bases from V and 6 bases from J; bases unmatched to any gene: 12. Germline V gene lookup returns CDR1 SQVTM and CDR2 ANQGSEA.